This TCR beta chain comes out of a study of cytomegalovirus exposure and HLA in healthy donors. There are a few counts of this clone. Its antigen remains unknown. The CDR3 is made up of 15 amino acids. The germline V gene encodes CDR1 MNHNY and CDR2 SVGAGI (reference sequence). V dropped 5 bases and J dropped 10 bases, with 21 bases sitting between them. Study-wide results and limits: It was reported that the classifier diagnosed cytomegalovirus status with high specificity and sensitivity in both the original and validation cohorts. TCR beta sequences reportedly predicted the HLA-A and HLA-B alleles of most subjects accurately. Beyond CMV serostatus, there was no information to go on about immune exposure.

Primers included in the PCR were 60 Vbeta and 13 Jbeta primers. In the original analysis: An analysis that came later counted tens of millions of unique TCR beta chains, 10 million to 11 million shared. The data were produced by immunoSEQ multiplex PCR, yet TCRdb's version contains in-frame clones alone and is incomplete. The V and J calls and clone size are taken from that table; D and trimming were inferred from the DNA. Here the sample spans 150,000 to 200,000 clones, about 72% being singletons. The chain is built from TRBV6-6 and TRBJ2-1; TRBD1 might be the D (5 bases). Sequenced sample: PBMCs. The clonotype originates from a girl aged 5 to 17 in good health and CMV-seronegative. CDR3 nucleotide sequence: TGTGCCAGCAGTAACGACAGCCCCTCTCGGAGAGAGCAGTTCTTC. Amino acid sequence: CASSNDSPSRREQFF.